Described below is a single T cell receptor beta chain sequence and its context. Its antigen is unknown. Looked up from germline, CDR1 is SQVTM and CDR2 is ANQGSEA. This CDR3 has 18 residues. The J segment lost 3 bases and the V segment lost 3 bases, leaving 15 bases of the junction unmatched. The primer mix had 60 Vbeta and 13 Jbeta primers. Clones were sequenced by immunoSEQ multiplex PCR, and TCRdb holds only the in-frame ones, with some missing. The sample records 100,000 to 140,000 clones, around 85% being singletons. The sample originates from a study of cytomegalovirus exposure and HLA in healthy donors. General study results and limits: Some TCR beta chains (164 of them) were listed as cytomegalovirus-associated. Information on immune exposure was restricted to one variable (CMV serostatus). CMV antigen specificity of a few CMV-associated chains was confirmed in vitro. Donors belonging to an Asian-associated ancestry cluster reportedly showed fewer N-insertions in productive TCRs than the roughly 700-donor mean, according to what a later analysis found.

The sequencing sample was made of PBMCs. The receptor's source is a man aged 25-40 years in good health and CMV-seronegative. The V gene is TRBV29-1, the J gene TRBJ2-7, with 12 bases aligning to TRBD2. CDR3 loop: CSVEVDASGGAVGYEQYF. CDR3 bases: TGCAGCGTTGAGGTCGATGCTAGCGGGGGGGCCGTAGGCTACGAGCAGTACTTC.